This T cell receptor (beta chain) emerged from a study of T-cell memory formation after mild COVID-19. Germline-derived CDR1 and CDR2 are SGHAT and FQDESV (reference sequence). Deletions cut 3 bases from V and 2 bases from J, with 7 bases between. This CDR3 contains 14 residues. Study conclusions and caveats: Day 15 to 85 contractors were CD4/CD8 balanced; later expanders leaned CD4+.

TCRdb processed the 5' RACE reads anew with MiXCR; each CDR3 protein has one entry. The sample consists of 470,000 or so distinct CDR3 sequences, about a sixth of them appearing once. Notes on this clonotype: The antigen remains unidentified. Being one base from a much bigger clone, this may be a read error.

The sequenced sample was PBMCs or a T cell subset sorted from them (not recorded which). The receptor comes from a man younger than 35 who had mild COVID-19 (a few samples of this study predate the infection). Cell type and time point are not known. The J gene is TRBJ1-4, the V gene TRBV11-1; D is uncertain. The CDR3 sequence is CASSFTETNEKLFF. CDR3 bases: TGTGCCAGCAGCTTTACGGAGACTAATGAAAAACTGTTTTTT. Looking up the rest from reference TRBV11-1 and TRBJ1-4 gives the full variable domain: EAEVAQSPRYKITEKSQAVAFWCDPISGHATLYWYRQILGQGPELLVQFQDESVVDDSQLPKDRFSAERLKGVDSTLKIQPAELGDSAMYLCASSFTETNEKLFFGSGTQLSVL.